This paragraph reports one TCR beta chain. No antigen is known for it. Distinct nucleotide sequences in the sample also encode this CDR3. Study processing details: Because ImmunoSEQ provided only junction sequences with no quality scores, the filtering differed. Only in-frame clones appear in the TCRdb table, and some are missing; sequencing was by immunoSEQ multiplex PCR. That table gives V, J and clone size, and the DNA gave D and trimming. The sample has approximately 2,200,000 clones; 85% to 95% are singletons. The CDR3 totals 14 residues. The V end was cut by 1 base, the J end by 6 bases, with 10 bases between. The germline V gene encodes CDR1 MNHEY and CDR2 SMNVEV (reference sequence). CD45RO negativity and positive selection for CCR7 defined naive CD8 cells, a population that excluded terminally differentiated effector memory CD45RA+ cells. This sample was taken from a study of shared clonotypes between healthy human individuals. As for the study in general: Donor ages ranged 18 to 49 years: a couple of women, a few men.

General study points: Some naive CD4 clonotypes, around 5%, turned up in common across several donors. Generally, naive subsets came out with larger estimated richness than memory subsets.

The TCR comes from a man between 18 and 29 years old in good health. Some clones in this sample may be carry-over from other donors' samples. Sequenced: naive CD8+ T cells from PBMCs. The rearrangement uses TRBV27 and TRBJ1-5; tentative D call: TRBD1 (6 bases). CDR3 residues: CASSLWGGGQPQHF. In nucleotides, the CDR3 is TGTGCCAGCAGTTTATGGGGAGGGGGTCAGCCCCAGCATTTT.